The sequence of this T cell receptor beta chain was determined in a study of blood T cells in healthy people across ages. With a J-beta primer mix and a sample-barcoded 5' primer, a second PCR ran about 6 to 11 cycles. Using its own MiXCR run on the 5' RACE reads, TCRdb lists one record per CDR3 protein. The data show 540,000 or so distinct CDR3 sequences, with 47% seen just once and about 22% held by the top ten. CDR3 length: 12 residues. Deletions cut 4 bases from V and 2 bases from J, with 9 bases between. Per the germline V gene, CDR1 is DFQATT and CDR2 is SNEGSKA (reference sequence). The clonotype comes from an elderly man in good health. J is TRBJ2-7 and V is TRBV20-1; D gene uncertain. Input material: blood. CDR3 region: CSATLSAYEQYF. In DNA form, the CDR3 reads TGCAGTGCTACCCTAAGCGCCTACGAGCAGTACTTC.